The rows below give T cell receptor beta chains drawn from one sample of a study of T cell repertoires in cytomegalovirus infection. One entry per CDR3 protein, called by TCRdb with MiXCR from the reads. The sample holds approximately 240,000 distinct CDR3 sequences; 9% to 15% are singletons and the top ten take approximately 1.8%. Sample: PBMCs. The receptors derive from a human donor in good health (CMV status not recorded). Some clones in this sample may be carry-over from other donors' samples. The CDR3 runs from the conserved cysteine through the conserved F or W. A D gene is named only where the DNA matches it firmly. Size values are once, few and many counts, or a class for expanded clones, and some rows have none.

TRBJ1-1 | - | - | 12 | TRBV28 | CASSLLTTEAFF | TGTGCCAGCAGTTTACTCACCACTGAAGCTTTCTTT
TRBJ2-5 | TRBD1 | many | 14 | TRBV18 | CASSLGQGQETQYF | TGTGCCAGCAGCCTCGGACAGGGACAAGAGACCCAGTACTTC
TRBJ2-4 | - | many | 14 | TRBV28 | CASSPAGWENIQYF | TGTGCCAGCAGTCCCGCGGGGTGGGAAAACATTCAGTACTTC
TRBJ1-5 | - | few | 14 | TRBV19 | CASSMSGFNQPQHF | TGTGCCAGTAGTATGTCAGGATTCAATCAGCCCCAGCATTTT
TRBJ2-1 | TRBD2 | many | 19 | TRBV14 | CASSQDLVGGLFSYNEQFF | TGTGCCAGCAGCCAAGATCTGGTGGGAGGGCTCTTTTCCTACAATGAGCAGTTCTTC
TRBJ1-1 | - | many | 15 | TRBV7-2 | CASSLVGGMNTEAFF | TGTGCCAGCAGCTTAGTTGGGGGGATGAACACTGAAGCTTTCTTT
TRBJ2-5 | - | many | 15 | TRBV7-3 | CASSFSPAEQETQYF | TGTGCCAGCAGCTTCTCCCCAGCGGAACAAGAGACCCAGTACTTC
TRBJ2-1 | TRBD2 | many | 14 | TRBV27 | CASRTSGRESGQFF | TGTGCCAGCCGGACTAGCGGGAGGGAGTCGGGGCAGTTCTTC
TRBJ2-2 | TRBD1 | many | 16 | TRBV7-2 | CASSPEPGQGVGELFF | TGTGCCAGCAGCCCCGAACCCGGACAGGGCGTCGGGGAGCTGTTTTTT
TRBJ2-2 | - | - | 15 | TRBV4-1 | CASSPQRANTGELFF | TGCGCCAGCAGCCCCCAGAGGGCGAACACCGGGGAGCTGTTTTTT
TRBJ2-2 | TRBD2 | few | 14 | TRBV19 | CASGLVENTGELFF | TGTGCCAGCGGACTAGTGGAGAACACCGGGGAGCTGTTTTTT
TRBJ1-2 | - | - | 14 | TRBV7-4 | CASSSQGRRYGYTF | TGTGCCAGCAGCTCCCAGGGGCGCCGTTATGGCTACACCTTC
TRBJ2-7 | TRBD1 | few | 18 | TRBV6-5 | CASSPRGTGSVSRYEQYF | TGTGCCAGCAGCCCCCGGGGGACAGGGTCAGTCTCGCGATACGAGCAGTACTTC
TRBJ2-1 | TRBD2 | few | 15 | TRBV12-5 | CASAPGGSSYNEQFF | TGTGCTAGTGCCCCCGGCGGGAGCTCCTACAATGAGCAGTTCTTC
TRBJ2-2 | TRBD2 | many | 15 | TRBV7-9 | CASSLRGGNTGELFF | TGTGCCAGCAGCCTTCGGGGGGGCAACACCGGGGAGCTGTTTTTT
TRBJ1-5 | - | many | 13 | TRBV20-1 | CSAGRGASQPQHF | TGCAGTGCGGGCCGGGGAGCGTCTCAGCCCCAGCATTTT
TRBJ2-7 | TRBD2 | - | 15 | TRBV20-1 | CSAGGPGLAAQEQYF | TGCAGTGCTGGGGGACCGGGACTAGCGGCTCAGGAGCAGTACTTC
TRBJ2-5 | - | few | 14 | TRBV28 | CASSRPGGGETQYF | TGTGCCAGCAGTCGGCCCGGGGGCGGAGAGACCCAGTACTTC
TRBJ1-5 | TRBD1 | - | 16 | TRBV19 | CASSMGQGFWDQPQHF | TGTGCCAGTAGTATGGGACAGGGATTTTGGGATCAGCCCCAGCATTTT
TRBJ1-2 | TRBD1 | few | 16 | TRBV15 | CATSSLEGQGGSGYTF | TGTGCCACCAGCAGCCTCGAAGGACAGGGGGGAAGCGGCTACACCTTC